This T cell receptor beta chain is drawn from a study of CD8 T cells in ankylosing spondylitis. Study-wide findings and caveats: There were earlier reports of some motif variants in reactive arthritis synovial fluid and blood. Ankylosing spondylitis blood appeared to be characterized by a TCR beta motif of under 10 highly homologous variants.

The authors made TCR beta libraries by quantitative 5'-RACE with molecular barcodes. TCRdb re-called the 5' RACE reads with MiXCR, one entry per CDR3 protein. The table has 100,000 to 150,000 distinct CDR3 sequences, about an eighth seen once. Notes on this clonotype: The antigen is unknown.

The sequenced sample was blood, either unsorted or a sorted T cell fraction (not recorded which). This clonotype originated in a female donor with ankylosing spondylitis or in good health (not recorded which).

Written as DNA, the CDR3 is TGTGCCAGCAGCTTTCGGGACAGAAATTCACCCCTCCACTTT. It specifies CASSFRDRNSPLHF. The chain couples TRBV7-2 to TRBJ1-6; 7 bases fit TRBD1. V shed 3 bases, J shed 7 bases, and the junction held 3 bases outside the gene matches. The CDR3 length is 14 residues. Germline loops: CDR1 SGHTA, CDR2 FQGNSA.